These T cell receptor beta chains were read from a single sample in a study of blood T cell repertoires in COVID-19. Repertoires were generated with immunoSEQ multiplex PCR, while TCRdb's copy carries only in-frame clones and drops some. Of 240,000 or so clones in the sample, approximately 80% were seen once. The sequenced sample consisted of peripheral blood. These receptors were taken from a woman between 18 and 29 years old with acute or convalescent COVID-19. CDR3s include the opening cysteine and the closing phenylalanine or tryptophan. A D gene is named only where the DNA matches it firmly. Rows may omit the clone size; those that give it use once, few, many or a size class.

j_gene	abundance	d_gene	v_gene	CDR3aa	CDR3nt
TRBJ2-1	few	TRBD1	TRBV28	CASSLSGTGPFF	TGTGCCAGCAGTTTGTCCGGGACAGGGCCGTTCTTC
TRBJ2-3	NA	TRBD2	TRBV5-1	CASRVGLAGGLGTDTQYF	TGCGCCAGCAGAGTCGGACTAGCGGGAGGGCTTGGTACAGATACGCAGTATTTT
TRBJ1-2	NA	TRBD1	TRBV7-9	CASSLGTGLGDYGYTF	TGTGCCAGCAGCCTTGGGACAGGCCTAGGGGACTATGGCTACACCTTC
TRBJ1-2	NA	NA	TRBV2	CASSELREMGGYTF	TGTGCCAGCAGTGAACTCAGGGAAATGGGTGGCTACACCTTC
TRBJ2-7	NA	TRBD2	TRBV20-1	CSASWGGRTDEQYF	TGCAGTGCTAGTTGGGGCGGGAGGACCGACGAGCAGTACTTC
TRBJ1-2	NA	NA	TRBV7-9	CASSLTRENYGYTF	TGTGCCAGCAGCTTAACTCGGGAGAACTATGGCTACACCTTC
TRBJ2-1	NA	TRBD2	TRBV4-2	CASSQAWASGRYNEQFF	TGTGCCAGCAGCCAAGCTTGGGCTAGCGGACGGTACAATGAGCAGTTCTTC
TRBJ2-4	NA	TRBD2	TRBV7-2	CASSLRDYGAKNIQYF	TGTGCCAGCAGCTTAAGGGACTATGGGGCCAAAAACATTCAGTACTTC
TRBJ2-5	NA	NA	TRBV7-6	CASSLHWDLKETQYF	TGTGCCAGCAGCTTACACTGGGACTTAAAAGAGACCCAGTACTTC
TRBJ2-1	once	NA	TRBV9	CASSVYAGTYNEQFF	TGTGCCAGCAGCGTATATGCGGGGACCTACAATGAGCAGTTCTTC
TRBJ2-5	NA	NA	TRBV7-8	CASSDLGGAETQYF	TGTGCCAGCAGCGATCTGGGGGGGGCTGAGACCCAGTACTTC
TRBJ1-1	few	NA	TRBV10-2	CASSLTNLNTEAFF	TGCGCCAGCAGCCTGACAAATCTGAACACTGAAGCTTTCTTT
TRBJ2-1	NA	TRBD2	TRBV27	CASSSASGIEQFF	TGTGCCAGCAGTTCAGCTAGCGGGATAGAGCAGTTCTTC
TRBJ1-4	NA	NA	TRBV6-5	CASRPPGLAEKLFF	TGTGCCAGCAGACCTCCGGGACTGGCGGAAAAACTGTTTTTT
TRBJ1-2	NA	TRBD1	TRBV7-3	CASSLSPRGTGSGYTF	TGTGCCAGCAGCTTATCCCCCAGAGGGACAGGGTCTGGCTACACCTTC
TRBJ1-5	once	TRBD1	TRBV7-9	CASSRGTGHNQPQHF	TGTGCCAGCAGCCGAGGGACAGGGCACAATCAGCCCCAGCATTTT
TRBJ2-4	NA	NA	TRBV4-3	CASSQVRGDTKLAKNIQYF	TGCGCCAGCAGCCAAGTCCGGGGTGACACAAAACTAGCCAAAAACATTCAGTACTTC
TRBJ2-7	NA	NA	TRBV12-3/TRBV12-4	CASSSTLREQYF	TGTGCCAGCAGTTCGACTCTTCGGGAGCAGTACTTC
TRBJ2-1	NA	TRBD2	TRBV4-1	CASSQDNLAGASEQFF	TGCGCCAGCAGCCAAGATAACCTAGCGGGAGCGTCTGAGCAGTTCTTC
TRBJ1-1	NA	TRBD1	TRBV5-1	CASGTGQGAFF	TGCGCCAGCGGGACGGGACAGGGGGCTTTCTTT
TRBJ2-1	NA	NA	TRBV27	CASSLSQTGNEQFF	TGTGCCAGCAGTTTATCGCAGACGGGCAATGAGCAGTTCTTC
TRBJ1-2	NA	TRBD1	TRBV6-5	CASRSADRARGYTF	TGTGCCAGCAGAAGTGCCGACAGGGCCCGAGGCTACACCTTC
TRBJ2-3	NA	TRBD2	TRBV19	CASSIGTSDGDTQYF	TGTGCCAGTAGTATAGGGACTAGCGATGGTGATACGCAGTATTTT
TRBJ2-1	NA	NA	TRBV7-7	CASSLAYQGTTGNEQFF	TGTGCTAGCAGCTTAGCTTATCAAGGGACTACAGGGAATGAGCAGTTCTTC
TRBJ1-2	NA	NA	TRBV14	CASSQDGLRGGYTF	TGTGCCAGCAGCCAAGATGGCCTCCGGGGTGGCTACACCTTC
TRBJ1-2	NA	TRBD1	TRBV5-1	CASSLSYRGEGYTF	TGCGCCAGCAGCTTATCCTACAGGGGTGAGGGCTACACCTTC
TRBJ2-5	NA	NA	TRBV19	CASKPGGVSETQYF	TGTGCCAGTAAGCCTGGAGGGGTTTCCGAGACCCAGTACTTC
TRBJ1-1	NA	NA	TRBV10-2	CASSETPNTEAFF	TGCGCCAGCAGTGAGACACCGAACACTGAAGCTTTCTTT
TRBJ2-3	NA	NA	TRBV7-3	CASSQRPRTRGGGGGTDTQYF	TGTGCCAGCAGCCAAAGACCCCGGACTAGGGGAGGAGGGGGGGGCACAGATACGCAGTATTTT
TRBJ1-3	NA	NA	TRBV3-1/TRBV3-2	CASSHLGQSSGNTIYF	TGTGCCAGCAGCCACCTGGGACAAAGCTCTGGAAACACCATATATTTT
TRBJ2-1	NA	NA	TRBV15	CATSSFQGSRNEQFF	TGTGCCACCAGCAGTTTTCAGGGAAGTCGGAATGAGCAGTTCTTC
TRBJ2-2	once	NA	TRBV27	CASSSPSRQGGSGELFF	TGTGCCAGCAGTTCACCTTCCAGGCAGGGGGGTTCCGGGGAGCTGTTTTTT
TRBJ2-1	NA	NA	TRBV6-2/TRBV6-3	CASSPLGRRLDINEQFF	TGTGCCAGCAGTCCCCTCGGGCGGAGACTAGACATCAATGAGCAGTTCTTC
TRBJ1-4	NA	NA	TRBV11-2	CASKNQGRTNEKLFF	TGTGCCAGCAAGAACCAAGGGAGGACTAATGAAAAACTGTTTTTT
TRBJ2-7	NA	NA	TRBV9	CASSPRMDSPHEQYF	TGTGCCAGCAGCCCACGGATGGACTCTCCCCACGAGCAGTACTTC
TRBJ2-1	NA	NA	TRBV7-3	CASSLIVREQFF	TGTGCCAGCAGCCTTATAGTGCGTGAGCAGTTCTTC
TRBJ2-6	NA	TRBD2	TRBV27	CASSLAGANVLTF	TGTGCCAGCTCACTAGCGGGGGCCAACGTCCTGACTTTC
TRBJ2-1	once	NA	TRBV6-5	CASREGGGYNEQFF	TGTGCCAGCAGAGAGGGAGGGGGCTACAATGAGCAGTTCTTC
TRBJ1-5	NA	TRBD1	TRBV5-1	CASSLGAGGEGQPQHF	TGCGCCAGCAGCTTGGGGGCAGGGGGCGAAGGTCAGCCCCAGCATTTT
TRBJ2-5	NA	TRBD1	TRBV6-5	CASTLGQGRGETQYF	TGTGCCAGCACCCTCGGACAGGGGCGAGGGGAGACCCAGTACTTC
TRBJ2-3	few	TRBD2	TRBV13	CASSSSGRVTDTQYF	TGTGCCAGCAGCTCAAGCGGGAGGGTAACAGATACGCAGTATTTT
TRBJ2-1	NA	TRBD2	TRBV4-2	CASSQVWEREGYNEQFF	TGTGCCAGCAGCCAAGTATGGGAGCGGGAGGGGTACAATGAGCAGTTCTTC
TRBJ1-1	NA	NA	TRBV5-4	CASSLTGQPEAFF	TGTGCCAGCAGCTTAACCGGACAGCCTGAAGCTTTCTTT
TRBJ1-1	NA	TRBD1	TRBV3-1/TRBV3-2	CASSQGQGGTEAFF	TGTGCCAGCAGCCAGGGACAGGGGGGGACTGAAGCTTTCTTT
TRBJ2-1	NA	TRBD2	TRBV10-1	CASSPRTSGVSYNEQFF	TGCGCCAGCAGTCCCAGGACTAGCGGAGTCTCCTACAATGAGCAGTTCTTC
TRBJ1-2	NA	TRBD1	TRBV4-3	CASSQAGSSDRGHTF	TGCGCCAGCAGCCAAGCAGGGTCCTCGGACAGGGGGCACACCTTC
TRBJ2-1	NA	TRBD2	TRBV4-3	CASSQDSAGGTNEQFF	TGCGCCAGCAGCCAAGATTCGGCGGGAGGGACCAATGAGCAGTTCTTC
TRBJ2-1	NA	NA	TRBV13	CASSLETVLWNEQFF	TGTGCCAGCAGCTTAGAGACAGTACTTTGGAATGAGCAGTTCTTC
TRBJ1-1	few	NA	TRBV7-9	CASSSPGLMNTEAFF	TGTGCCAGCAGCTCCCCAGGCTTGATGAACACTGAAGCTTTCTTT
TRBJ2-2	NA	TRBD2	TRBV27	CASTTLGLAEGISTGELFF	TGTGCCAGCACCACCCTGGGACTAGCGGAGGGTATAAGCACCGGGGAGCTGTTTTTT
TRBJ1-5	few	TRBD1	TRBV5-3	CASGGTGKGYTNQPQHF	TGTGCCTCCGGGGGGACAGGGAAAGGATACACCAATCAGCCCCAGCATTTT
TRBJ2-2	NA	NA	TRBV27	CASTQNRGTGELFF	TGTGCCAGCACCCAAAATCGGGGTACCGGGGAGCTGTTTTTT
TRBJ1-2	NA	TRBD1	TRBV9	CASSFDRGGDGYTF	TGTGCCAGCTCCTTCGACAGGGGAGGGGATGGCTACACCTTC
TRBJ1-1	NA	NA	TRBV5-1	CASSLRLGAEAFF	TGCGCCAGCAGCTTAAGGCTAGGTGCTGAAGCTTTCTTT
TRBJ2-5	NA	TRBD1	TRBV30	CAWSTDRTGTKETQYF	TGTGCCTGGAGTACGGATAGGACAGGGACGAAAGAGACCCAGTACTTC